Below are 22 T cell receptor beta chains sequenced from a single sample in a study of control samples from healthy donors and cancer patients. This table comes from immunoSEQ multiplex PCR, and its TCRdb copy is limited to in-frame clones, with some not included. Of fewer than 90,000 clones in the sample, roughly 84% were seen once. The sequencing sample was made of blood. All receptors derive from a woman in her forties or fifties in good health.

This chain's CDR3 is CASSPGTIGTDTQYF. As DNA, the CDR3 is TGTGCCAGCAGCCCCGGGACAATCGGCACAGATACGCAGTATTTT. The V call is TRBV7-6, the J call TRBJ2-3; perhaps TRBD1 as D (6 bases). Trimming shortened V by 5 bases and J by 1 base, and 13 bases separated the two germline ends. This CDR3 spans 15 amino acids. Germline assignment: CDR1 SGHVS and CDR2 FNYEAQ. Drawing the rest from reference TRBV7-6 and TRBJ2-3, the complete variable domain is GAGVSQSPRYKVTKRGQDVALRCDPISGHVSLYWYRQALGQGPEFLTYFNYEAQQDKSGLPNDRFSAERPEGSISTLTIQRTEQRDSAMYRCASSPGTIGTDTQYFGPGTRLTVL.

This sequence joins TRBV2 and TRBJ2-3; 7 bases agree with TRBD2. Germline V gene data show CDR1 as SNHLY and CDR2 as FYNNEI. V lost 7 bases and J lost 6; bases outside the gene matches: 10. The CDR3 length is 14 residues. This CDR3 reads CASTLLARGDTQYF. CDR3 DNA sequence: TGTGCCAGCACCTTACTAGCGCGGGGGGATACGCAGTATTTT.

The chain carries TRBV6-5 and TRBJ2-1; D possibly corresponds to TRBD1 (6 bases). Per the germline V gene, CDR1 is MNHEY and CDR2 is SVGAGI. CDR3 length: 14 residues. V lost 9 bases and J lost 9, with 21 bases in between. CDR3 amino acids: CASLPGEPPGEQFF. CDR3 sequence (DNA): TGTGCCAGTCTCCCAGGGGAACCTCCCGGTGAGCAGTTCTTC.

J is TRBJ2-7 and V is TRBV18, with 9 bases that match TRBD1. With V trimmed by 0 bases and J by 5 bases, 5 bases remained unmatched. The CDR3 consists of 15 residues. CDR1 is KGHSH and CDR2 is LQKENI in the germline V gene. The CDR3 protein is CASSPPVQGANEQYF. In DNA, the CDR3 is TGTGCCAGCTCACCACCGGTACAGGGGGCTAACGAGCAGTACTTC.

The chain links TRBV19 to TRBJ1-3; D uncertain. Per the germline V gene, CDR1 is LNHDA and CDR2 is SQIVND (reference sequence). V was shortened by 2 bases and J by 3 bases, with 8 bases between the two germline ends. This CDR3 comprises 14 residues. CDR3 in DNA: TGTGCCAGTAGTATAAGAGGACTTGGAAACACCATATATTTT. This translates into CASSIRGLGNTIYF.

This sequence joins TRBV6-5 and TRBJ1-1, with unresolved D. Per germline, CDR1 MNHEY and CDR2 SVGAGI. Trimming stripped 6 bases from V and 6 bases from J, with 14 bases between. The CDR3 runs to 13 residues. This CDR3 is CASSDIKASEAFF. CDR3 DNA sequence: TGTGCCAGCAGCGACATAAAGGCTTCTGAAGCTTTCTTT.

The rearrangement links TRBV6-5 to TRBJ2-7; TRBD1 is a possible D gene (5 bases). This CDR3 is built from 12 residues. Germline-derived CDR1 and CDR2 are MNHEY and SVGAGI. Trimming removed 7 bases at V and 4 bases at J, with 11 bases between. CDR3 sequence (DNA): TGTGCCAGCACAGGTACAGGATACGAGCAGTACTTC. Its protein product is CASTGTGYEQYF.

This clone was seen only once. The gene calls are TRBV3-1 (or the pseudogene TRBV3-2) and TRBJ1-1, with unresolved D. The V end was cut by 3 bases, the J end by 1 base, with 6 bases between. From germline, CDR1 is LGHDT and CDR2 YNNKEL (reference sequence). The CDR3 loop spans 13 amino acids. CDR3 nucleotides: TGTGCCAGCAGCCACGCCAGGAACACTGAAGCTTTCTTT. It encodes CASSHARNTEAFF.

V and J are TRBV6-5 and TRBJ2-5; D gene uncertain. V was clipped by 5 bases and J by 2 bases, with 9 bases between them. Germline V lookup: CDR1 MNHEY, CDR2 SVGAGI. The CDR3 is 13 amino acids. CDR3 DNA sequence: TGTGCCAGCAGTACCTTTAGGCAAGAGACCCAGTACTTC. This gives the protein CASSTFRQETQYF.

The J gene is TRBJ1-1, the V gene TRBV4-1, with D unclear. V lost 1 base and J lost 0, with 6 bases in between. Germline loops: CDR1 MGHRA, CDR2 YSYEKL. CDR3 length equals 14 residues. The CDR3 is CASSQGNLNTEAFF. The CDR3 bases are TGCGCCAGCAGCCAAGGTAACCTGAACACTGAAGCTTTCTTT.

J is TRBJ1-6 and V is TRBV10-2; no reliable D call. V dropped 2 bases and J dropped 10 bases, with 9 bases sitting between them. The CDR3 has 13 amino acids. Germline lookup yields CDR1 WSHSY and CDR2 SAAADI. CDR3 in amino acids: CASSENRRSPLHF. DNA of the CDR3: TGCGCCAGCAGTGAGAATAGGAGATCACCCCTCCACTTT.

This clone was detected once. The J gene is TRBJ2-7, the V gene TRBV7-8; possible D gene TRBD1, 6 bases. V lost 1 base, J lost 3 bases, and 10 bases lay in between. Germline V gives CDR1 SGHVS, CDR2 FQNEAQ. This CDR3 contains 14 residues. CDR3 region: CASSLGTANYEQYF. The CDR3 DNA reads TGTGCCAGCAGCTTAGGGACAGCAAACTACGAGCAGTACTTC.

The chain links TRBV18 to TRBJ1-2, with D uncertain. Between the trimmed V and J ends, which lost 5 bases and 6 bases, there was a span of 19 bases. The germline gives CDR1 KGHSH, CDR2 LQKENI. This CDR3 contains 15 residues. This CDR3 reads CASSVLEGSVDGYTF. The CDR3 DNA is TGTGCCAGCTCAGTCCTAGAGGGTTCGGTGGATGGCTACACCTTC. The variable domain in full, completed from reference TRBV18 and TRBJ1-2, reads NAGVMQNPRHLVRRRGQEARLRCSPMKGHSHVYWYRQLPEEGLKFMVYLQKENIIDESGMPKERFSAEFPKEGPSILRIQQVVRGDSAAYFCASSVLEGSVDGYTFGSGTRLTVV.

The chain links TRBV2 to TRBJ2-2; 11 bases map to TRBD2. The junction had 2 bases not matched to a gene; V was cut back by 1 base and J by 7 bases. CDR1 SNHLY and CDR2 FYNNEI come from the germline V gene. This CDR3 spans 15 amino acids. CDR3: CASSEVSGGVGELFF. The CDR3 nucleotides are TGTGCCAGCAGTGAAGTTAGCGGGGGGGTCGGGGAGCTGTTTTTT.

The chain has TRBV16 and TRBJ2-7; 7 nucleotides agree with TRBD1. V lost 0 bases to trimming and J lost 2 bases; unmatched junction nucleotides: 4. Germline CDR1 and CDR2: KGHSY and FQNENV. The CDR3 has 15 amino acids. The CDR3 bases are TGTGCCAGCAGCCAATCAGACAGGGCCCCCTACGAGCAGTACTTC. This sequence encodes CASSQSDRAPYEQYF.

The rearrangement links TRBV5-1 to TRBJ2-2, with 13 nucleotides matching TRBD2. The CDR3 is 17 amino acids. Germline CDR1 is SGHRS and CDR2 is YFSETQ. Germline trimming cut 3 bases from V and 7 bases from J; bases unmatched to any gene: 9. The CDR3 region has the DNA TGCGCCAGCAGCTCTACTACTAGCGGGGGGGCCGACGGGGAGCTGTTTTTT. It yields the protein CASSSTTSGGADGELFF.

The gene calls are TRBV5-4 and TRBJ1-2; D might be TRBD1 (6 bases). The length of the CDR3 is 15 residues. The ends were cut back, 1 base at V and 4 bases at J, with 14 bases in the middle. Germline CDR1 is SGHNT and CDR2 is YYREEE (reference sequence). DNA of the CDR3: TGTGCCAGCAGCTTGAAAACCGGGACATTCTATGGCTACACCTTC. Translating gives CASSLKTGTFYGYTF.

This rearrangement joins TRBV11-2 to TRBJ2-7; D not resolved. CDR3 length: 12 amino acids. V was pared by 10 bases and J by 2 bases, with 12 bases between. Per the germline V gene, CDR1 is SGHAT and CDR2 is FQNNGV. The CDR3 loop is CATGFGAYEQYF. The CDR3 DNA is TGTGCCACCGGCTTTGGGGCCTACGAGCAGTACTTC.

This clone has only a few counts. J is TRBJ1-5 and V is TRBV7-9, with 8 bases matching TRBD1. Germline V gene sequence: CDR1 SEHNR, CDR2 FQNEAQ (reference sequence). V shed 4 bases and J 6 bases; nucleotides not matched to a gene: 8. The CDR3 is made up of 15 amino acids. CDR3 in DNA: TGTGCCAGCAGCTCTTCAGGGGGCGCGGGTCAGCCCCAGCATTTT. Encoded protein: CASSSSGGAGQPQHF. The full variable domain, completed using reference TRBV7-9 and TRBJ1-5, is DTGVSQNPRHKITKRGQNVTFRCDPISEHNRLYWYRQTLGQGPEFLTYFQNEAQLEKSRLLSDRFSAERPKGSFSTLEIQRTEQGDSAMYLCASSSSGGAGQPQHFGDGTRLSIL.

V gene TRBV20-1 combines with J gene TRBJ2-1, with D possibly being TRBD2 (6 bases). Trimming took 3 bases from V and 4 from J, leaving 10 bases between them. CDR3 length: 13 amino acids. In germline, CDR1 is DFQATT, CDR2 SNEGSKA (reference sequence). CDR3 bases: TGCAGTGCTAGTGAGCGGGTTTACAATGAGCAGTTCTTC. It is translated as CSASERVYNEQFF.

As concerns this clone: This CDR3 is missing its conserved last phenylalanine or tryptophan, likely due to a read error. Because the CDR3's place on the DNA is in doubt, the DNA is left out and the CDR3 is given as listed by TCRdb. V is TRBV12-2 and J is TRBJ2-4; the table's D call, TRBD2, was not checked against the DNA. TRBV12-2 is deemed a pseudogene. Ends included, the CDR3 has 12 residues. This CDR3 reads CASRAGEVGRRI.

CDR3 sequence: CASSRRQGTNTGELFF. CDR3 nucleotide sequence: TGTGCCAGCAGCCGCCGACAGGGGACGAACACCGGGGAGCTGTTTTTT. The chain employs TRBV3-1 (or the pseudogene TRBV3-2) and TRBJ2-2; 8 bases are a match to TRBD1. CDR1 and CDR2 (germline): LGHDT, YNNKEL (reference sequence). The CDR3 extends over 16 amino acids. Trimming took 4 bases from V and 0 from J; bases not matched to a gene: 4.